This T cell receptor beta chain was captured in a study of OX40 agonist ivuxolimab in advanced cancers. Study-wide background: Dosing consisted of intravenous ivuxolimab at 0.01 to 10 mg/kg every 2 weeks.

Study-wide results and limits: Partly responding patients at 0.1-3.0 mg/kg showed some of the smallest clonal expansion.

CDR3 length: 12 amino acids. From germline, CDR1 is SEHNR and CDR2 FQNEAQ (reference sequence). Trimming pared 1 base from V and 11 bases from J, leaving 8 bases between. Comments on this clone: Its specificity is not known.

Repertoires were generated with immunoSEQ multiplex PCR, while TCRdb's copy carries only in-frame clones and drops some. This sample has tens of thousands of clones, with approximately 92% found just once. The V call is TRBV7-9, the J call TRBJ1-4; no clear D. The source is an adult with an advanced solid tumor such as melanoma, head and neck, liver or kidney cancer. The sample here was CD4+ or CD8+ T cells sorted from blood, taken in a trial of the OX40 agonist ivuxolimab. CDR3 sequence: CASSLEGNKLFF. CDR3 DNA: TGTGCCAGCAGCTTAGAGGGAAATAAACTGTTTTTT.